The 25 T cell receptor beta chains presented below share a single source sample, sequenced in a study of CD8+CD57+ T cells in acquired aplastic anemia. Profiles of TCR beta VDJ and CDR3 were generated from a genomic DNA template. TCRdb independently ran MiXCR on the reads; one entry per CDR3 protein. The data contain 200,000 to 250,000 distinct CDR3 sequences, roughly 33% of them singletons. The sample was sorted CD4+, CD8+, or CD8+CD57+ T cells (not recorded which) from PBMCs. These TCRs come from a human donor in good health, serving as a control.

The rearrangement joins TRBV28 to TRBJ2-7, with D perhaps TRBD2 (5 bases). The length of the CDR3 is 10 residues. Germline V gene sequence: CDR1 MDHEN, CDR2 SYDVKM. Deletions cut 4 bases from V and 7 bases from J, with 5 bases between. The CDR3 DNA reads TGTGCCAGCAGTTCGGGGGAGCAGTACTTC. Translating gives CASSSGEQYF.

CDR3 protein: CASSLLYVDTEAFF. The DNA of the CDR3 is TGTGCCAGCAGCTTATTATACGTGGACACTGAAGCTTTCTTT. J is TRBJ1-1 and V is TRBV7-9, with D unclear. The CDR3 is 14 residues long. The germline V gene has CDR1 SEHNR and CDR2 FQNEAQ (reference sequence). V lost 2 bases to trimming and J lost 3 bases, with 10 bases between them.

There are a few counts of this clonotype. The chain couples TRBV19 to TRBJ2-7; D gene unclear. The CDR3 spans 12 residues. V was shortened by 3 bases and J by 6 bases, with 9 bases between the two germline ends. Germline V gene data show CDR1 as LNHDA and CDR2 as SQIVND (reference sequence). CDR3 bases: TGTGCCAGTAGTATGGTAGCCGGCGAGCAGTACTTC. Translated, it gives CASSMVAGEQYF.

The CDR3 protein is CASIGSTPNTEAFF. The CDR3 coding sequence is TGTGCCAGCATAGGATCAACACCGAACACTGAAGCTTTCTTT. This chain links TRBV25-1 with TRBJ1-1; D gene uncertain. The CDR3 is 14 amino acids. V shed 7 bases and J shed 1 base, with 13 bases lying between them. Per the germline V gene, CDR1 is MGHDK and CDR2 is SYGVNS.

In regard to this clonotype: A much larger clone lies a single base off, so this may be a read error. This chain joins TRBV5-6 and TRBJ2-1, with a possible D match to TRBD2 (5 bases). CDR1 is SGHDT, CDR2 YYEEEE, per germline. There are 15 residues in the CDR3. The CDR3 bases are TGTGCCAGCACCTTGGCTAGCCTTGTAAGGAATGAGCAGTTCTTC. Amino acids: CASTLASLVRNEQFF.

This clonotype was seen more than once but under ten times. The chain links TRBV18 to TRBJ2-5; D remains ambiguous. The CDR3 is 12 amino acids. The V end lost 2 bases, the J end lost 4 bases, and 5 bases lay between the germline ends. CDR1 is KGHSH and CDR2 is LQKENI in the germline V gene. CDR3 sequence reads: CASSPAGETQYF. The CDR3 DNA sequence: TGTGCCAGCTCACCAGCCGGAGAGACCCAGTACTTC.

In this sample, this clonotype turned up many times. Written as DNA, the CDR3 is TGCGCCAGCAGCTTGGCGGTGACAGGGGACTATAATTCACCCCTCCACTTT. This sequence encodes CASSLAVTGDYNSPLHF. The chain employs TRBV5-1 and TRBJ1-6, with 8 bases that match TRBD1. V gave up 0 bases and J gave up 3 bases; unmatched junction bases: 5. The CDR3 covers 17 residues. Germline CDR1 reads SGHRS; CDR2 reads YFSETQ.

The rearrangement links TRBV19 to TRBJ2-6, with D hard to call. From germline, CDR1 is LNHDA and CDR2 SQIVND (reference sequence). The V and J ends lost 7 bases and 4 bases respectively, with 8 bases between them. This CDR3 contains 13 residues. The CDR3 coding sequence is TGTGCCAGTATCAATACGGGGGCCAACGTCCTGACTTTC. Encoded protein: CASINTGANVLTF.

This clonotype was counted only a few times. The genes are TRBV28 and TRBJ2-7; TRBD1 matches 9 bases. This CDR3 region has 17 residues. V lost 4 bases, J lost 0 bases, and 10 bases stayed unmatched. Germline V lookup: CDR1 MDHEN, CDR2 SYDVKM. The CDR3 loop reads CASSSPRDRANSYEQYF. Here the CDR3 DNA reads TGTGCCAGCAGTTCCCCCCGGGACAGGGCGAACTCCTACGAGCAGTACTTC.

Regarding this clonotype: This may arise from a read error, as a much more abundant clone is one base away. This sequence joins TRBV2 and TRBJ1-3, with a possible D match to TRBD1 (5 bases). This CDR3 is built from 16 residues. Looked up from germline, CDR1 is SNHLY and CDR2 is FYNNEI. The CDR3: CTSSGNGWGTGNTIYF. Here the CDR3 DNA reads TGTACCAGCAGTGGGAATGGTTGGGGCACTGGAAACACCATATATTTT.

This chain's CDR3 is CAISEPTSRGSEQFF. The CDR3 DNA sequence: TGTGCCATCAGTGAGCCGACGTCTAGGGGGAGTGAGCAGTTCTTC. V is TRBV10-3 and J is TRBJ2-1, with D possibly TRBD1 on 6 matching bases. Trimming took off 2 bases at V and 9 bases at J, with 17 bases between the two ends. The germline V gene has CDR1 ENHRY and CDR2 SYGVKD. This CDR3 contains 15 residues.

This clonotype appeared many times. The chain joins TRBV7-2 to TRBJ2-7; 7 positions agree with TRBD2. CDR3 length equals 14 residues. Germline CDR1 is SGHTA and CDR2 is FQGNSA. V lost 1 base and J lost 4; bases outside the gene matches: 4. In nucleotides, the CDR3 is TGTGCCAGCAGCTTAGAAGCGGGGATATACGAGCAGTACTTC. Amino acid sequence: CASSLEAGIYEQYF.

This clonotype occurred many times. J is TRBJ1-6 and V is TRBV20-1; D is unclear. CDR1 and CDR2 (germline): DFQATT, SNEGSKA (reference sequence). The CDR3 covers 15 residues. V was clipped by 6 bases and J by 0 bases, with 12 bases between them. The CDR3 DNA follows: TGCAGTGCAGGGCAGGCAAGCTCCTATAATTCACCCCTCCACTTT. Residues: CSAGQASSYNSPLHF.

There are many counts of this clonotype. The chain joins TRBV2 to TRBJ2-7; 8 nucleotides match TRBD1. The J segment lost 0 bases and the V segment lost 6 bases, leaving 4 bases of the junction unmatched. This CDR3 has 14 amino acids. Germline V gene sequence: CDR1 SNHLY, CDR2 FYNNEI. The CDR3 sequence: CASRRTGTSYEQYF. The CDR3 bases are TGTGCCAGCAGGAGGACAGGGACCTCCTACGAGCAGTACTTC.

This clonotype was counted ten times or more. The chain carries TRBV20-1 and TRBJ2-7; the match to TRBD1 covers 7 bases. The CDR3 contains 16 residues. The junction had 14 bases not matched to a gene; V was cut back by 1 base and J by 5 bases. Germline V lookup: CDR1 DFQATT, CDR2 SNEGSKA (reference sequence). For the CDR3, the DNA is TGCAGTGCTAGAGTCGCCTCACAGGGGAATTTCGACGAGCAGTACTTC. As protein: CSARVASQGNFDEQYF.

This clonotype was observed a handful of times. The gene calls are TRBV7-9 and TRBJ1-1; 9 bases agree with TRBD1. This CDR3 is 17 amino acids long. Trimming cost V 4 bases and J 0 bases; bases outside gene matches: 9. Germline CDR1 and CDR2: SEHNR and FQNEAQ (reference sequence). This CDR3 reads CASSSQQGANLNTEAFF. The DNA of the CDR3 is TGTGCCAGCAGCTCCCAACAGGGGGCGAACCTGAACACTGAAGCTTTCTTT. Drawing the rest from reference TRBV7-9 and TRBJ1-1, the complete variable domain is DTGVSQNPRHKITKRGQNVTFRCDPISEHNRLYWYRQTLGQGPEFLTYFQNEAQLEKSRLLSDRFSAERPKGSFSTLEIQRTEQGDSAMYLCASSSQQGANLNTEAFFGQGTRLTVV.

This clonotype came up many times. This rearrangement joins TRBV7-9 to TRBJ2-7; TRBD1 matches 11 bases. The CDR3 sequence is 15 residues long. Germline lookup yields CDR1 SEHNR and CDR2 FQNEAQ (reference sequence). After removal of 4 bases from V and 5 bases from J, the junction contained 7 bases not matched to a gene. This chain's CDR3 is CASSSGQGAWDEQYF. In DNA form, the CDR3 reads TGTGCCAGCAGCTCCGGACAGGGGGCATGGGACGAGCAGTACTTC. Based on the CDR3 plus reference TRBV7-9 and TRBJ2-7, the full variable domain is DTGVSQNPRHKITKRGQNVTFRCDPISEHNRLYWYRQTLGQGPEFLTYFQNEAQLEKSRLLSDRFSAERPKGSFSTLEIQRTEQGDSAMYLCASSSGQGAWDEQYFGPGTRLTVT.

The chain employs TRBV27 and TRBJ2-7; 10 nucleotides align to TRBD1. The CDR3 consists of 16 residues. The junction had 14 bases not matched to a gene; V was cut back by 6 bases and J by 6 bases. CDR1 and CDR2 (germline): MNHEY, SMNVEV (reference sequence). CDR3 bases: TGTGCCAGCAGAAAAACCGGGACAGGGGTCCTGGCCGAGCAGTACTTC. Amino acids: CASRKTGTGVLAEQYF.

Note on this clonotype: Mismatch with germline at one junction end may stem from a read error. The chain joins TRBV10-3 to TRBJ1-6; the D is unclear. Germline-derived CDR1 and CDR2 are ENHRY and SYGVKD. The CDR3 sequence is 10 residues long. The CDR3 spells CAISDSPLHF. Written as DNA, the CDR3 is TGTGCCATCAGTGATTCGCCCCTCCACTTT.

This clonotype occurred many times. The chain employs TRBV30 and TRBJ1-2; unclear D gene. Trimming stripped 1 base from V and 5 bases from J, with 11 bases between. The CDR3 covers 13 residues. Germline V gene lookup returns CDR1 GTSNPN and CDR2 SVGIG (reference sequence). Here the CDR3 DNA reads TGTGCCTGGAGTGAAGGAGGAGGGTATGGCTACACCTTC. Amino acids: CAWSEGGGYGYTF. The full variable domain, with the rest looked up from reference TRBV30 and TRBJ1-2, is SQTIHQWPATLVQPVGSPLSLECTVEGTSNPNLYWYRQAAGRGLQLLFYSVGIGQISSEVPQNLSASRPQDRQFILSSKKLLLSDSGFYLCAWSEGGGYGYTFGSGTRLTVV.

As to this clonotype: The conserved phenylalanine or tryptophan is not found at the CDR3 terminus, so this likely reflects a read error. Because the CDR3's place on the DNA is in doubt, the DNA is left out and the CDR3 is given as listed by TCRdb. The CDR3 protein is CASSEEAGGSY. This chain uses TRBV2 with TRBJ2-3; the table's D gene call, TRBD1, was not cross checked with the DNA. The germline gives CDR1 SNHLY, CDR2 FYNNEI. The CDR3 comprises 11 residues, both ends counted.

This clonotype was recorded many times. Given the absence of the conserved phenylalanine or tryptophan at the CDR3 end, a read error is likely. V is TRBV20-1 and J is TRBJ1-6, with D possibly TRBD1 on 5 matching bases. V dropped 3 bases and J dropped 2 bases, with 11 bases sitting between them. Germline assignment: CDR1 DFQATT and CDR2 SNEGSKA (reference sequence). The CDR3 loop spans 15 amino acids. The CDR3 loop is CSASPGLTYNSPLHL. DNA of the CDR3: TGCAGTGCTAGTCCAGGGCTAACCTATAATTCACCCCTCCACCTT.

The chain joins TRBV19 to TRBJ2-4, with no clear D. CDR3 length: 14 amino acids. The V gene lost 3 bases and the J gene lost 4 bases, with 10 bases spanning the gap. Germline V CDR1 and CDR2: LNHDA, SQIVND (reference sequence). This chain's CDR3 is CASSIYEAKNIQYF. The CDR3, as DNA: TGTGCCAGTAGTATTTATGAGGCAAAAAACATTCAGTACTTC.

The J gene is TRBJ1-2, the V gene TRBV25-1; 12 bases match TRBD1. This CDR3 spans 14 amino acids. With V trimmed by 4 bases and J by 7 bases, 4 bases remained unmatched. The germline V gene has CDR1 MGHDK and CDR2 SYGVNS. Here the CDR3 DNA reads TGTGCCAGCAGTGTCCCGGGACAGGGGGCTGGCTACACCTTC. It codes for CASSVPGQGAGYTF.

This sequence joins TRBV11-2 and TRBJ2-5, with 13 bases matching TRBD2. V was pared by 5 bases and J by 9 bases, with 6 bases of the junction left unmatched. This CDR3 has 14 amino acids. CDR1 and CDR2 (germline): SGHAT, FQNNGV. The CDR3 is CASSRTSGGGAQYF. The DNA of the CDR3 is TGTGCCAGCAGCCGTACTAGCGGGGGGGGGGCCCAGTACTTC.